Each of the 5 T cell receptor beta chains below was sequenced from the same sample in a study of CD8 T cells in Susac syndrome. It was with random hexamers that roughly 0.45 to 1 ug RNA was reverse transcribed. TCRdb reprocessed the immunoSEQ multiplex PCR reads with MiXCR, giving one entry per CDR3 protein. The repertoire has about 430,000 distinct CDR3 sequences, approximately 85% of them found once; the top ten carry about 0.12%. The sequencing input was CD8+ T cells from PBMCs. Receptors originate from a human donor with multiple sclerosis.

The chain uses TRBV5-1 and TRBJ2-7, with D unclear. Per the germline V gene, CDR1 is SGHRS and CDR2 is YFSETQ. V was shortened by 0 bases and J by 0 bases, with 10 bases between the two germline ends. The CDR3 has 15 amino acids. The CDR3 sequence: CASSLGRPSSYEQYF. The DNA for the CDR3 is TGCGCCAGCAGCTTGGGCCGGCCAAGCTCCTACGAGCAGTACTTC.

The chain links TRBV28 to TRBJ2-3; TRBD2 agrees at 7 bases. V gave up 6 bases and J gave up 0 bases; unmatched junction bases: 9. The CDR3 is made up of 16 amino acids. Germline CDR1 reads MDHEN; CDR2 reads SYDVKM. The CDR3 spells CASSQPRETSTDTQYF. CDR3 nucleotide sequence: TGTGCCAGCAGCCAACCGCGGGAGACCAGCACAGATACGCAGTATTTT.

V usage is TRBV10-2 and J usage is TRBJ2-1; D remains ambiguous. This CDR3 is built from 16 residues. The germline V and J ends were trimmed by 0 bases and 0 bases, with 9 bases remaining between them. Per the germline V gene, CDR1 is WSHSY and CDR2 is SAAADI. The CDR3 bases are TGCGCCAGCAGTGAGTCGCGGCGGACCTCCTACAATGAGCAGTTCTTC. The encoded protein is CASSESRRTSYNEQFF.

The V and J genes are TRBV5-1 and TRBJ2-2; 9 positions match TRBD1. Unmatched junction bases numbered 5, after V lost 5 bases and J lost 0 bases. Germline values: CDR1 SGHRS, CDR2 YFSETQ. The length of the CDR3 is 16 residues. CDR3 sequence reads: CASRDRGEPNTGELFF. The DNA of the CDR3 is TGCGCCAGCAGGGACAGGGGTGAACCGAACACCGGGGAGCTGTTTTTT.

This chain uses TRBV29-1 with TRBJ2-2; D gene unclear. This CDR3 comprises 11 residues. Trimming took off 2 bases at V and 7 bases at J, with 5 bases between the two ends. CDR1 and CDR2 (germline): SQVTM, ANQGSEA. The CDR3 spells CSVEMSGELFF. Here the CDR3 DNA reads TGCAGCGTTGAAATGAGCGGGGAGCTGTTTTTT.